These 5 T cell receptor beta chains share one sample of origin, sequenced in a study of control samples from healthy donors and cancer patients. The assay was immunoSEQ multiplex PCR, and TCRdb's table has in-frame clones only and misses some. There are about 54,000 clones in the sample; roughly 96% occur only once, and under 2% lies in the top ten. Sequencing was done on a sample of blood. The receptors stem from a woman younger than 45 in good health.

The J gene is TRBJ1-5, the V gene TRBV6-2 or TRBV6-3; 9 bases match TRBD1. V was pared by 5 bases and J by 5 bases, with 7 bases of the junction left unmatched. CDR1 is MNHEY and CDR2 is SVGEGT in the germline V gene. The CDR3 loop spans 15 amino acids. CDR3 sequence: CASSQGQGKYQPQHF. In DNA, the CDR3 is TGTGCCAGCAGTCAAGGACAGGGGAAATATCAGCCCCAGCATTTT.

This clone was detected only once. This chain connects TRBV15 to TRBJ2-7; D is ambiguous. Trimming shortened V by 1 base and J by 5 bases, and 9 bases separated the two germline ends. The germline V gene has CDR1 LNHNV and CDR2 YYDKDF (reference sequence). The CDR3 has 13 amino acids. CDR3 sequence: CATSRATGHEQYF. The CDR3 DNA reads TGTGCCACCAGCAGAGCGACCGGCCACGAGCAGTACTTC.

This sequence joins TRBV27 and TRBJ1-5; 8 nucleotides agree with TRBD1. V gave up 4 bases and J gave up 7 bases; unmatched junction bases: 3. The CDR3 length is 13 residues. Germline lookup yields CDR1 MNHEY and CDR2 SMNVEV (reference sequence). CDR3 bases: TGTGCCAGCAGTTCAGGGGGCGGGCAGCCCCAGCATTTT. It is translated as CASSSGGGQPQHF.

The chain recombines TRBV25-1 with TRBJ1-4; D perhaps matches TRBD1 (6 bases). From germline, CDR1 is MGHDK and CDR2 SYGVNS. Trimming took off 3 bases at V and 3 bases at J, with 17 bases between the two ends. This CDR3 region has 17 residues. The CDR3 sequence is CASSDPRRGWANEKLFF. For the CDR3, the DNA is TGTGCCAGCAGTGACCCACGCAGGGGTTGGGCTAATGAAAAACTGTTTTTT.

The chain carries TRBV24-1 and TRBJ2-2; maybe TRBD2 (5 bases). Germline-derived CDR1 and CDR2 are KGHDR and SFDVKD. With 9 bases removed from V and 1 base from J, the gap between germline ends came to 14 bases. The CDR3 totals 15 residues. The CDR3 nucleotides are TGTGCCACCCAGCGTGACGGGGTGAACACCGGGGAGCTGTTTTTT. Its translation: CATQRDGVNTGELFF.